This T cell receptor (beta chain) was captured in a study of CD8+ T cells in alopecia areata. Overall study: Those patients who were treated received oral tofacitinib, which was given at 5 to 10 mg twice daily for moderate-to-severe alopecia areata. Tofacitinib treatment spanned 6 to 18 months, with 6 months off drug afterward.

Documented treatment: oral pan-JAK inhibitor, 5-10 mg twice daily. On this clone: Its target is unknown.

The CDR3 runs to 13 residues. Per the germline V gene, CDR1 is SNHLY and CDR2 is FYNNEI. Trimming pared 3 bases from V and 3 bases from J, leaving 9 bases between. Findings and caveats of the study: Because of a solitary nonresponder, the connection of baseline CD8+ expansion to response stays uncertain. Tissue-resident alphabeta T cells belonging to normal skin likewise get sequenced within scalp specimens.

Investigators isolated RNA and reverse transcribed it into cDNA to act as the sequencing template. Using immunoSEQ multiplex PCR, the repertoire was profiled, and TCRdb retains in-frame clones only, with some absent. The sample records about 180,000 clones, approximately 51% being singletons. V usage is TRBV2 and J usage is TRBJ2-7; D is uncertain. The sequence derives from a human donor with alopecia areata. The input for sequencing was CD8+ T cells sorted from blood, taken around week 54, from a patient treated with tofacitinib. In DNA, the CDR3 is TGTGCCAGCAGTGAGGGGTACAGCTACGAGCAGTACTTC. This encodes CASSEGYSYEQYF.